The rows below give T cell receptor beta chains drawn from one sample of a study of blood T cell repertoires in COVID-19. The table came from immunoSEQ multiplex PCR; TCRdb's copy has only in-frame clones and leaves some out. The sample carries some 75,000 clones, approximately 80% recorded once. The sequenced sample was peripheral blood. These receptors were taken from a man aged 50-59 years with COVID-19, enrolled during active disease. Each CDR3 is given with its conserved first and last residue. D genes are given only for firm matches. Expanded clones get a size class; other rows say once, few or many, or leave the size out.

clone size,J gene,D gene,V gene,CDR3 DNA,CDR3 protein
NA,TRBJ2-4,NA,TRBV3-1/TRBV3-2,TGTGCCAGCAGCCAAGGAGCATCACCTTTAGCCAAAAACATTCAGTACTTC,CASSQGASPLAKNIQYF
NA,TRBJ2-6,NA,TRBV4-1,TGCGCCAGCCTAAAACAGGGAGAGGCTGGGGCCAACGTCCTGACTTTC,CASLKQGEAGANVLTF
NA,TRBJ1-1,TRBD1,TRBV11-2,TGTGCCAGCAGAATCTTGGGACAGGGGGTGACTGAAGCTTTCTTT,CASRILGQGVTEAFF
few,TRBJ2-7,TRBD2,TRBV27,TGTGCCAGCAGTAACTCACCTGGACTAGCGGGAGGGCATGAGCAGTACTTC,CASSNSPGLAGGHEQYF
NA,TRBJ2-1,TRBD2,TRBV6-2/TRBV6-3,TGTGCCAGCAGCCCCACCAGGAGACTAGCGGGAGTTGAGCAGTTCTTC,CASSPTRRLAGVEQFF
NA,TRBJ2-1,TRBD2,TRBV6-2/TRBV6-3,TGTGCCAGCAGTTACTCGCCCACTAGCGGCCTCTACAATGAGCAGTTCTTC,CASSYSPTSGLYNEQFF
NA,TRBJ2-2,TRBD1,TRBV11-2,TGTGCCAGCAGCCCCCGGGGACAGGGGGGGATCAAGAACACCGGGGAGCTGTTTTTT,CASSPRGQGGIKNTGELFF
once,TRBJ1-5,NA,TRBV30,TGTGCCTGGAGTTTCGGACAGAGCAATCAGCCCCAGCATTTT,CAWSFGQSNQPQHF
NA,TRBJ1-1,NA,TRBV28,TGTGCCAGCAGTTTAACAGCGAACACTGAAGCTTTCTTT,CASSLTANTEAFF
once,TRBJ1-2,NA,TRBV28,TGTGCCAGCAGTTTATCCCCAAGCAACTATGGCTACACCTTC,CASSLSPSNYGYTF
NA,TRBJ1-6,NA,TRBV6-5,TGTGCCAGCCGGGGGGGACGTAATAATTCACCCCTCCACTTT,CASRGGRNNSPLHF
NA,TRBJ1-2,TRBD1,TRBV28,TGTGCCAGCGGGAGTACCGGGACAGGGGTTCTTGGCTACACCTTC,CASGSTGTGVLGYTF
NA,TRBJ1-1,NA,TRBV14,TGTGCCAGCAGCCAAGAAATCGGGAGTGAAGCTTTCTTT,CASSQEIGSEAFF
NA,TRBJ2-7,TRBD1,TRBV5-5,TGTGCCAGCACCCGGGACAGGAACCCTTACGAGCAGTACTTC,CASTRDRNPYEQYF
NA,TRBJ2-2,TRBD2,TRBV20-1,TGCAGTGCTAGTCTACTAGCGGACACCGGGGAGCTGTTTTTT,CSASLLADTGELFF
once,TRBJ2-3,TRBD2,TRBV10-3,TGTGCCATCAGTTTCGCGGGAGAACCCACAGATACGCAGTATTTT,CAISFAGEPTDTQYF
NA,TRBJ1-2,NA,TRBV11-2,TGTGCCAGCAGCCCGGGGCCGTGGCGGGGTAACTACACCTTC,CASSPGPWRGNYTF
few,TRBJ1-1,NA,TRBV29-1,TGCAGCGTCCCCGACGGAGTGGGCACTGAAGCTTTCTTT,CSVPDGVGTEAFF
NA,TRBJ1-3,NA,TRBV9,TGTGCCAGCAGCGTAGGGGCAGGAGGTGGAAACACCATATATTTT,CASSVGAGGGNTIYF
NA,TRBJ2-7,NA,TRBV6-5,TGTGCCAGCAGTCCTTTAGCGTACCTAGGTGGCGAGCAGTACTTC,CASSPLAYLGGEQYF
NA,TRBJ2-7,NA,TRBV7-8,TGTGCCAGCACCCCAGGGGCGGTCTACGAGCAGTACTTC,CASTPGAVYEQYF
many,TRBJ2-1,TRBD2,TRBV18,TGTGCCAGCTCTTACCTAGCGGGAGGGCCCGACAATGAGCAGTTCTTC,CASSYLAGGPDNEQFF
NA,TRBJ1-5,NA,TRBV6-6,TGTGCCAGCAGTTACATAGTTGAGGATCAGCCCCAGCATTTT,CASSYIVEDQPQHF